The rows below give T cell receptor beta chains drawn from one sample of a study of blood T cell repertoires in COVID-19. Assay used: immunoSEQ multiplex PCR; TCRdb lists only in-frame clones, some missing. This table has fewer than 90,000 clones, 85% to 90% appearing once. Sequenced material: peripheral blood. The receptors were sampled from a man between 65 and 79 years old with active COVID-19. Each CDR3 is given with its conserved first and last residue.

CDR3: CASSLRREEGNQPQHF
J: TRBJ1-5
V: TRBV7-3

CDR3: CASSGLGLGPLSYNEQFF
J: TRBJ2-1
V: TRBV2

CDR3: CASSRAAQGVNEQFF
J: TRBJ2-1
V: TRBV19

CDR3: CASSPPTGFGEQYF
J: TRBJ2-7
V: TRBV5-4

CDR3: CASSRTAGYTF
J: TRBJ1-2
V: TRBV6-2/TRBV6-3

CDR3: CASNRDSFTDTQYF
J: TRBJ2-3
V: TRBV2

CDR3: CASRQPNYGYTF
J: TRBJ1-2
V: TRBV28

CDR3: CASSLAGSRETQYF
J: TRBJ2-5
V: TRBV5-4

CDR3: CASSALGGAMENSPLHF
J: TRBJ1-6
V: TRBV11-3

CDR3: CASTQRAGGNVDTQYF
J: TRBJ2-3
V: TRBV4-2

CDR3: CASRLAPDSRSNYGYTF
J: TRBJ1-2
V: TRBV12-2

CDR3: CASSPSGTGGDGYTF
J: TRBJ1-2
V: TRBV18

CDR3: CASSPLGAGAYNEQFF
J: TRBJ2-1
V: TRBV14

CDR3: CASSPSGRGYEQYF
J: TRBJ2-7
V: TRBV11-3

CDR3: CASSPGLAGGWDEQFF
J: TRBJ2-1
V: TRBV5-1

CDR3: CAWRSFGLTAGYTF
J: TRBJ1-2
V: TRBV30

CDR3: CASSQERGYEQYF
J: TRBJ2-7
V: TRBV3-1/TRBV3-2

CDR3: CASTPQGFVADTQYF
J: TRBJ2-3
V: TRBV11-2

CDR3: CASSWDRTVNTEAFF
J: TRBJ1-1
V: TRBV27

CDR3: CASSLVRGLAGGGEQFF
J: TRBJ2-1
V: TRBV11-3

CDR3: CASSAGGGYGYTF
J: TRBJ1-2
V: TRBV5-4

CDR3: CASSVAGGVWYNEQFF
J: TRBJ2-1
V: TRBV9

CDR3: CATSGGQGGTYEQYF
J: TRBJ2-7
V: TRBV24-1

CDR3: CASSQDGAPNTEAFF
J: TRBJ1-1
V: TRBV4-3

CDR3: CASSYGVEGNEQFF
J: TRBJ2-1
V: TRBV5-1

CDR3: CASTPRGPGELFF
J: TRBJ2-2
V: TRBV19

CDR3: CASSRTGTGATVWQFF
J: TRBJ2-1
V: TRBV7-9

CDR3: CASSPRGGRGETQYF
J: TRBJ2-5
V: TRBV5-6

CDR3: CASQGRAGANVLTF
J: TRBJ2-6
V: TRBV27

CDR3: CASSQLGLAGPTDTQYF
J: TRBJ2-3
V: TRBV4-1

CDR3: CASSLAGRGRTEAFF
J: TRBJ1-1
V: TRBV7-9

CDR3: CASSLVGGADTYEQYF
J: TRBJ2-7
V: TRBV11-3

CDR3: CASSIDPGTSRGTQYF
J: TRBJ2-5
V: TRBV19

CDR3: CASSRNRATGELFF
J: TRBJ2-2
V: TRBV11-3

CDR3: CASSLRTSGGTEQFF
J: TRBJ2-1
V: TRBV19

CDR3: CASSRGASGRNRYNEQFF
J: TRBJ2-1
V: TRBV5-4

CDR3: CASSLRAQRGDTQYF
J: TRBJ2-3
V: TRBV5-1

CDR3: CAWTRTGRPETQYF
J: TRBJ2-5
V: TRBV30

CDR3: CASSVWGGLADNEQFF
J: TRBJ2-1
V: TRBV7-9

CDR3: CASSPRTASKNIQYF
J: TRBJ2-4
V: TRBV9

CDR3: CASSQDLAGELFF
J: TRBJ2-2
V: TRBV4-3

CDR3: CASRAVPFNTEAFF
J: TRBJ1-1
V: TRBV6-5

CDR3: CASSRGQVLSGANVLTF
J: TRBJ2-6
V: TRBV19

CDR3: CASSLTPAGGPGELFF
J: TRBJ2-2
V: TRBV4-3

CDR3: CASSRPSGSPYNEQFF
J: TRBJ2-1
V: TRBV3-1/TRBV3-2